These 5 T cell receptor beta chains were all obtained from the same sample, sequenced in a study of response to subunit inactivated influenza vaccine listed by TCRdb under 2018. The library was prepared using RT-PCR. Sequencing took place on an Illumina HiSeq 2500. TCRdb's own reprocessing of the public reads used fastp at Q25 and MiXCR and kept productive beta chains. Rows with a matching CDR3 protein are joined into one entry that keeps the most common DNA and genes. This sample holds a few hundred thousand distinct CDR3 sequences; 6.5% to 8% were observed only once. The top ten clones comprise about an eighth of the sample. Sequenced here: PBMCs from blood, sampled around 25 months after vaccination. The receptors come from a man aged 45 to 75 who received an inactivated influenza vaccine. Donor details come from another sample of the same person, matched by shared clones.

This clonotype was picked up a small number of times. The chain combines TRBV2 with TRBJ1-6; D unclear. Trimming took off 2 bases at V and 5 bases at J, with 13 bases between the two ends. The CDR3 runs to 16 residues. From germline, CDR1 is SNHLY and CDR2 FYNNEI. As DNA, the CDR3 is TGTGCCAGCAGTGAAAACTGGGGTTGGAATAATTCACCCCTCCACTTT. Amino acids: CASSENWGWNNSPLHF.

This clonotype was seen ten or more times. CDR3 in DNA: TGTGCCACCAGCAAGACACAGCGAACAACTAATGAAAAACTGTTTTTT. Amino acid sequence: CATSKTQRTTNEKLFF. The chain joins TRBV15 to TRBJ1-4, with D unresolved. Trimming pared 4 bases from V and 0 bases from J, leaving 12 bases between. This CDR3 is built from 16 residues. Germline values: CDR1 LNHNV, CDR2 YYDKDF (reference sequence). Using reference TRBV15 and TRBJ1-4 for the parts outside the CDR3, the full variable domain is DAMVIQNPRYQVTQFGKPVTLSCSQTLNHNVMYWYQQKSSQAPKLLFHYYDKDFNNEADTPDNFQSRRPNTSFCFLDIRSPGLGDTAMYLCATSKTQRTTNEKLFFGSGTQLSVL.

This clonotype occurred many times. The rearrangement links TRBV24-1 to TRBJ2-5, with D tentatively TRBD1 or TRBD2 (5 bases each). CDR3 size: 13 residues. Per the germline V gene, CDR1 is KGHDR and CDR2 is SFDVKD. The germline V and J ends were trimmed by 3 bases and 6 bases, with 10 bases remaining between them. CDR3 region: CATSDGGVKTQYF. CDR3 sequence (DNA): TGTGCCACCAGTGATGGGGGAGTGAAGACCCAGTACTTC.

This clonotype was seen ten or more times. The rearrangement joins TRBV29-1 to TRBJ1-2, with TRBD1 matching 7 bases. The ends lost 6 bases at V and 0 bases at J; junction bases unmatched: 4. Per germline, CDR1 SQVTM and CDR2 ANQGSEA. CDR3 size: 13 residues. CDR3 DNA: TGCAGCGTCTCCACAGGGGCTAACTATGGCTACACCTTC. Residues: CSVSTGANYGYTF.

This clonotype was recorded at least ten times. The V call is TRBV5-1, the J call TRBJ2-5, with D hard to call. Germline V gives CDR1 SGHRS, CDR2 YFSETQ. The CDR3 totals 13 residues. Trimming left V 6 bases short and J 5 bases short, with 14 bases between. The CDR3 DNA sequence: TGCGCCAGCATGGAGATAAACGGGGAGACCCAGTACTTC. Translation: CASMEINGETQYF.